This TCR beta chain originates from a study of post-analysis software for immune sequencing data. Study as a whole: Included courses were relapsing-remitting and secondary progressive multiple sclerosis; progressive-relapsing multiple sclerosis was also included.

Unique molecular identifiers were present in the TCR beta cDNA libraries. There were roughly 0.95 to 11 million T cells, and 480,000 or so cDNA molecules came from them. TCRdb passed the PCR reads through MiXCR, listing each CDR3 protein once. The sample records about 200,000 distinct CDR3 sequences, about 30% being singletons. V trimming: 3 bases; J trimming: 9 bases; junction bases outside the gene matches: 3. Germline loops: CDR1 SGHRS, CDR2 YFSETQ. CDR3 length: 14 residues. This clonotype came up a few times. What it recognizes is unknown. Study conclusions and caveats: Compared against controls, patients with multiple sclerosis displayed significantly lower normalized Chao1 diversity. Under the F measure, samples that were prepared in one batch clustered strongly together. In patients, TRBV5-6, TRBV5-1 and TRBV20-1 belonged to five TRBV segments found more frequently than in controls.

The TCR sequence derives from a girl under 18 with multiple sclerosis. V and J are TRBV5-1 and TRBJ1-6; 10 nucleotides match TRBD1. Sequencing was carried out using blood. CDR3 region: CASSSGQGTSPLHF. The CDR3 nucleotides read TGCGCCAGCAGCTCGGGACAGGGGACTTCACCCCTCCACTTT.